A selection of T cell receptor beta chains follows, all from one sample in a study of vaccination and CD4 T cells after COVID-19. One entry per CDR3 protein results from TCRdb running MiXCR on the PCR reads. The sample includes about 15,000 distinct CDR3 sequences, roughly two thirds of them seen just once. Sequenced material: CD4+ T cells from blood, taken after SARS-CoV-2 vaccination. The receptors here all came from a human donor who had recovered from COVID-19. Each CDR3 is given with its conserved first and last residue. Fields, in order: J gene, V gene, D gene, clone size, CDR3 protein, CDR3 DNA. The D gene is left open where the match is weak. The size of a clone is reported for some rows only, either as once, few or many, or as a class for expanded clones.

J: TRBJ1-5; V: TRBV2; D: -; size: -; CDR3: CASSEARTSQHF; DNA: TGTGCCAGCAGTGAAGCTCGGACTTCCCAGCATTTT
J: TRBJ2-1; V: TRBV20-1; D: -; size: -; CDR3: CSARIFWEENEQFF; DNA: TGCAGTGCTAGGATCTTTTGGGAGGAGAATGAGCAGTTCTTC
J: TRBJ2-7; V: TRBV20-1; D: TRBD2; size: -; CDR3: CSAPPGLWDEQYF; DNA: TGCAGTGCCCCCCCGGGACTATGGGACGAGCAGTACTTC
J: TRBJ2-5; V: TRBV27; D: TRBD1; size: -; CDR3: CASSTYRGETQYF; DNA: TGTGCCAGCAGTACGTACAGGGGGGAGACCCAGTACTTC
J: TRBJ2-3; V: TRBV10-3; D: -; size: -; CDR3: CAIMSRRDGADTQYF; DNA: TGTGCCATCATGTCCCGGCGGGACGGCGCAGATACGCAGTATTTT
J: TRBJ1-2; V: TRBV10-3; D: -; size: few; CDR3: CAISESTADYGYTF; DNA: TGTGCCATCAGTGAGTCAACAGCTGACTATGGCTACACCTTC
J: TRBJ2-7; V: TRBV21-1; D: -; size: few; CDR3: CASSKAPLLAGVVEQYF; DNA: TGTGCCAGCAGCAAAGCTCCTCTACTAGCGGGAGTTGTAGAGCAGTACTTC
J: TRBJ1-5; V: TRBV19; D: -; size: few; CDR3: CASSLWVVGQPQHF; DNA: TGTGCCAGTAGTCTCTGGGTTGTGGGACAGCCCCAGCATTTT
J: TRBJ1-1; V: TRBV20-1; D: -; size: -; CDR3: CSARVPNTEAFF; DNA: TGCAGTGCCAGAGTCCCGAACACTGAAGCTTTCTTT
J: TRBJ2-5; V: TRBV27; D: TRBD1; size: -; CDR3: CASSLTSDRGYQETQYF; DNA: TGTGCCAGCAGTTTAACCTCGGACAGGGGGTACCAAGAGACCCAGTACTTC
J: TRBJ2-2; V: TRBV27; D: TRBD1; size: -; CDR3: CASSLLWTGSSGELFF; DNA: TGTGCCAGCTCTCTTCTATGGACAGGGAGTTCCGGGGAGCTGTTTTTT
J: TRBJ2-1; V: TRBV27; D: TRBD2; size: -; CDR3: CASSQRLAGGQLFYNEQFF; DNA: TGTGCCAGCAGTCAAAGACTAGCGGGAGGCCAACTGTTTTACAATGAGCAGTTCTTC
J: TRBJ2-7; V: TRBV10-1; D: TRBD1; size: few; CDR3: CATLTGVYEQYF; DNA: TGCGCCACCCTGACAGGGGTCTACGAGCAGTACTTC
J: TRBJ1-6; V: TRBV20-1; D: -; size: few; CDR3: CSARVNRSPLHF; DNA: TGCAGTGCTAGAGTGAATCGTTCACCCCTCCACTTT
J: TRBJ2-5; V: TRBV5-4; D: TRBD2; size: -; CDR3: CASSLISGLVAVETQYF; DNA: TGTGCCAGCAGCTTGATCTCGGGACTAGTTGCAGTGGAGACCCAGTACTTC
J: TRBJ2-2; V: TRBV20-1; D: -; size: -; CDR3: CSAEAEGTGELFF; DNA: TGCAGTGCTGAAGCGGAAGGGACCGGGGAGCTGTTTTTT
J: TRBJ2-5; V: TRBV15; D: -; size: -; CDR3: CATSSRGRQETQYF; DNA: TGTGCCACCAGCAGCAGGGGACGCCAAGAGACCCAGTACTTC
J: TRBJ1-6; V: TRBV27; D: -; size: -; CDR3: CASSLPPSPLHF; DNA: TGTGCCAGCAGTCTCCCACCTTCACCCCTCCACTTT
J: TRBJ2-7; V: TRBV14; D: -; size: -; CDR3: CASSQATGRSSYEQYF; DNA: TGTGCCAGCAGCCAGGCCACAGGGAGGAGCTCCTACGAGCAGTACTTC
J: TRBJ2-7; V: TRBV5-1; D: TRBD2; size: -; CDR3: CASSFSGRQFDEQYF; DNA: TGCGCCAGCAGCTTTAGCGGGAGGCAGTTCGACGAGCAGTACTTC
J: TRBJ2-6; V: TRBV28; D: -; size: -; CDR3: CASNQQPSISGANVLTF; DNA: TGTGCCAGCAACCAACAGCCCAGCATCTCTGGGGCCAACGTCCTGACTTTC
J: TRBJ2-2; V: TRBV14; D: -; size: -; CDR3: CASSGQIGVTGELFF; DNA: TGTGCCAGCAGCGGACAGATAGGAGTCACCGGGGAGCTGTTTTTT
J: TRBJ1-1; V: TRBV4-1; D: TRBD1; size: once; CDR3: CASSRQTGRGTEAFF; DNA: TGCGCCAGCAGCCGTCAGACAGGGAGGGGCACTGAAGCTTTCTTT
J: TRBJ1-1; V: TRBV5-1; D: -; size: -; CDR3: CASSWIVDTEAFF; DNA: TGCGCCAGCAGCTGGATTGTGGACACTGAAGCTTTCTTT
J: TRBJ2-1; V: TRBV10-1; D: -; size: -; CDR3: CASSESPLPAENNEQFF; DNA: TGCGCCAGCAGTGAGTCCCCCCTGCCCGCCGAAAACAATGAGCAGTTCTTC
J: TRBJ1-4; V: TRBV10-2; D: -; size: once; CDR3: CASSESWGNEKLFF; DNA: TGCGCCAGCAGTGAGTCATGGGGTAATGAAAAACTGTTTTTT
J: TRBJ2-2; V: TRBV20-1; D: TRBD2; size: -; CDR3: CSGVGRASTGELFF; DNA: TGCAGTGGGGTCGGGAGGGCCTCCACCGGGGAGCTGTTTTTT
J: TRBJ1-1; V: TRBV10-3; D: -; size: -; CDR3: CAISESVQGGWSTEAFF; DNA: TGTGCCATCAGTGAGTCGGTCCAGGGAGGTTGGAGCACTGAAGCTTTCTTT
J: TRBJ2-7; V: TRBV30; D: -; size: -; CDR3: CAWSERGSPRQYF; DNA: TGTGCCTGGAGTGAACGGGGTTCTCCCCGGCAGTACTTC
J: TRBJ2-4; V: TRBV11-2; D: -; size: -; CDR3: CASSSPRRKLAKNIQYF; DNA: TGTGCCAGCAGCTCCCCCCGCAGGAAGCTAGCCAAAAACATTCAGTACTTC
J: TRBJ1-1; V: TRBV18; D: TRBD1; size: -; CDR3: CASSPTRGPGTEAFF; DNA: TGTGCCAGCTCACCGACCAGGGGGCCGGGCACTGAAGCTTTCTTT
J: TRBJ1-2; V: TRBV19; D: TRBD1; size: -; CDR3: CASQGQGYGYTF; DNA: TGTGCCAGCCAAGGACAGGGCTATGGCTACACCTTC
J: TRBJ2-7; V: TRBV4-1; D: TRBD2; size: -; CDR3: CASSQALAGVGSYEQYF; DNA: TGCGCCAGCAGCCAAGCGCTAGCGGGAGTCGGATCCTACGAGCAGTACTTC
J: TRBJ2-1; V: TRBV12-3/TRBV12-4; D: -; size: -; CDR3: CASSTNRVRYNEQFF; DNA: TGTGCCAGCAGTACGAACAGGGTTCGGTACAATGAGCAGTTCTTC
J: TRBJ2-3; V: TRBV10-1; D: TRBD2; size: -; CDR3: CASSEAGVSTDTQYF; DNA: TGCGCCAGCAGTGAGGCGGGAGTTAGCACAGATACGCAGTATTTT
J: TRBJ2-3; V: TRBV7-9; D: -; size: once; CDR3: CASSLGSGTDTQYF; DNA: TGTGCCAGCAGCTTAGGATCAGGCACAGATACGCAGTATTTT
J: TRBJ1-1; V: TRBV6-1; D: TRBD1; size: -; CDR3: CASRVGQANEAFF; DNA: TGTGCCAGCAGGGTGGGACAGGCGAATGAAGCTTTCTTT
J: TRBJ1-1; V: TRBV6-5; D: -; size: -; CDR3: CASSFTQGRITEAFF; DNA: TGTGCCAGCAGTTTCACACAGGGAAGGATCACTGAAGCTTTCTTT
J: TRBJ1-6; V: TRBV11-2; D: -; size: few; CDR3: CASSTVTGYNSPLHF; DNA: TGTGCCAGCAGCACGGTTACTGGGTATAATTCACCCCTCCACTTT
J: TRBJ2-3; V: TRBV5-5; D: -; size: -; CDR3: CASSLETDTQYF; DNA: TGTGCCAGCAGCTTGGAGACAGATACGCAGTATTTT
J: TRBJ2-5; V: TRBV4-1; D: -; size: -; CDR3: CASSQDRGLYGGETQYF; DNA: TGCGCCAGCAGCCAAGATCGAGGGTTATATGGAGGAGAGACCCAGTACTTC
J: TRBJ2-7; V: TRBV6-1; D: TRBD2; size: once; CDR3: CASSVKVLAGAYEQYF; DNA: TGTGCCAGCAGTGTTAAGGTTCTAGCGGGAGCGTACGAGCAGTACTTC
J: TRBJ1-2; V: TRBV20-1; D: -; size: few; CDR3: CSASSGDYGYTF; DNA: TGCAGTGCTTCCTCAGGGGATTATGGCTACACCTTC
J: TRBJ2-2; V: TRBV24-1; D: TRBD2; size: -; CDR3: CATSDSMGRTSDRGRANTGELFF; DNA: TGTGCCACCAGTGATTCCATGGGACGAACTAGCGACCGTGGGAGGGCGAACACCGGGGAGCTGTTTTTT
J: TRBJ2-4; V: TRBV6-5; D: -; size: -; CDR3: CASSSTGRQNIQYF; DNA: TGTGCCAGCAGTTCAACAGGGCGACAAAACATTCAGTACTTC
J: TRBJ2-3; V: TRBV28; D: -; size: -; CDR3: CASRARADTQYF; DNA: TGTGCCAGCAGGGCACGTGCAGATACGCAGTATTTT
J: TRBJ2-5; V: TRBV19; D: TRBD2; size: -; CDR3: CASRRSGNRQETQYF; DNA: TGTGCCAGTAGACGAAGCGGGAACCGCCAAGAGACCCAGTACTTC
J: TRBJ2-7; V: TRBV12-3/TRBV12-4; D: -; size: -; CDR3: CASSPGIPKQYF; DNA: TGTGCCAGCAGCCCCGGGATCCCCAAGCAGTACTTC
J: TRBJ2-3; V: TRBV28; D: TRBD1; size: -; CDR3: CASSSFLRTGADTQYF; DNA: TGTGCCAGCAGTTCATTCCTGCGGACAGGGGCAGATACGCAGTATTTT
J: TRBJ1-5; V: TRBV12-3/TRBV12-4; D: -; size: -; CDR3: CASSLAGVNQPQHF; DNA: TGTGCCAGCAGTTTAGCAGGGGTCAATCAGCCCCAGCATTTT
J: TRBJ2-1; V: TRBV7-9; D: TRBD2; size: few; CDR3: CASSLRGHLAGGLNEQFF; DNA: TGTGCCAGCAGCTTAAGGGGGCACCTAGCGGGAGGGCTCAATGAGCAGTTCTTC
J: TRBJ2-1; V: TRBV12-3/TRBV12-4; D: -; size: -; CDR3: CATKGRYNEQFF; DNA: TGTGCCACCAAGGGACGATACAATGAGCAGTTCTTC
J: TRBJ2-7; V: TRBV7-9; D: -; size: -; CDR3: CASSSPSSYEQYF; DNA: TGTGCCAGCAGCTCCCCGAGCAGCTACGAGCAGTACTTC
J: TRBJ2-2; V: TRBV10-1; D: -; size: -; CDR3: CASSESNGGVAGELFF; DNA: TGCGCCAGCAGTGAGTCGAACGGCGGGGTTGCCGGGGAGCTGTTTTTT
J: TRBJ1-1; V: TRBV6-1; D: TRBD1; size: -; CDR3: CASHQKGQGLNTEAFF; DNA: TGTGCCAGCCACCAAAAGGGACAGGGGCTGAACACTGAAGCTTTCTTT
J: TRBJ1-6; V: TRBV30; D: -; size: -; CDR3: CAWSSAGKNSPLHF; DNA: TGTGCCTGGAGTTCGGCAGGGAAAAATTCACCCCTCCACTTT
J: TRBJ2-3; V: TRBV7-9; D: TRBD2; size: few; CDR3: CASSLLAGVDTQYF; DNA: TGTGCCAGCAGCTTGCTAGCGGGAGTTGATACGCAGTATTTT
J: TRBJ2-3; V: TRBV27; D: TRBD2; size: -; CDR3: CASSGTSTDTQYF; DNA: TGTGCCAGTAGCGGGACTAGCACAGATACGCAGTATTTT